The 8 T cell receptor beta chains given below trace back to one sample, sequenced in a study of tumor-infiltrating lymphocytes in primary liver carcinoma. DNA and RNA were both co-extracted from 20-30 mg of bulk tissue that had not been sorted. cDNA specific to TCR beta was made from approximately 0.55 ug of total RNA, with a constant-region primer employed for priming. Employing slightly modified ARM-PCR, three nested multiplex PCR rounds were run, and these gave rise to the TCR beta libraries. The opening two PCR rounds, roughly 11 cycles each, paired TRBV1-TRBV30 forward primers with a C-beta reverse primer. MiXCR, applied by TCRdb to the multiplex PCR reads, yields one record per CDR3 protein. This table has about 190,000 distinct CDR3 sequences, around four fifths appearing once. The specimen was tumor tissue from primary liver carcinoma. The receptors come from a man aged 40-50 years with primary liver carcinoma and hepatitis B virus infection.

A single count supports this clonotype. The missing conserved phenylalanine or tryptophan at the end of this CDR3 makes a read error likely. V is TRBV30 and J is TRBJ1-2; D ambiguous. This CDR3 has 12 residues. V gave up 6 bases and J gave up 0 bases, with 8 bases separating them. The germline V gene encodes CDR1 GTSNPN and CDR2 SVGIG (reference sequence). CDR3 protein: CACTSTNYGYTI. In DNA, the CDR3 is TGTGCCTGTACGTCAACTAACTATGGCTACACCATC.

A remark on this clonotype: The germline gene is not matched at one end of the junction; a read error may be the cause. This chain connects TRBV5-6 to TRBJ1-1, with D uncertain. Germline V gene sequence: CDR1 SGHDT, CDR2 YYEEEE. This CDR3 is 15 amino acids long. CDR3 bases: TGTGCCGGCAGCTTTCCGGGCCTTATTCCCACTGAAGTTTTCTTT. Translating it yields CAGSFPGLIPTEVFF.

With respect to this clonotype: Its ends do not fully match the called genes, so a read error is possible. Written as DNA, the CDR3 is TGCGCTAGCAGTTACAGGGTCCCGAACACCGGGGAGCTGTTTTTT. Its protein product is CASSYRVPNTGELFF. The chain carries TRBV5-1 and TRBJ2-2; D may be TRBD1 (6 bases). Germline CDR1 reads SGHRS; CDR2 reads YFSETQ. The CDR3 extends over 15 amino acids.

V and J are TRBV6-2 or TRBV6-3 and TRBJ2-1; D ambiguous. CDR3 size: 14 residues. Germline CDR1 is MNHEY and CDR2 is SVGEGT. Trimming pared 11 bases from V and 6 bases from J, leaving 20 bases between. DNA of the CDR3: TGTGCCCGTAGTCCTGACCACTACCGCAATGAGCAGTTCTTC. Protein sequence: CARSPDHYRNEQFF.

Notes on this clonotype: A read error may account for a junction end that differs from germline. V usage is TRBV12-3 or TRBV12-4 and J usage is TRBJ2-2; D may match TRBD1 or TRBD2 (5 bases each). CDR3 length: 15 amino acids. CDR3 in DNA: TGTGCCAGCAGTTTGGGCAGGGCGCCGACCGGGGAGCTGTTCTTT. It is translated as CASSLGRAPTGELFF.

Remarks on this clonotype: Mismatch with germline at one junction end may stem from a read error. The chain links TRBV4-3 to TRBJ2-1, with D perhaps TRBD1 (6 bases). CDR3 length: 17 amino acids. CDR1 and CDR2 (germline): LGHNA, YSLEER. Written as DNA, the CDR3 is TGCGCCAGCAACCAATCGACAGGCAAACTCTCCTACAATGAGCAGTTCTTC. It codes for CASNQSTGKLSYNEQFF.

Concerning this clonotype: The junction and the germline gene differ at one end; a read error may be behind it. This chain connects TRBV4-1 to TRBJ2-5, with D hard to call. Germline CDR1 and CDR2: MGHRA and YSYEKL. The CDR3 is made up of 13 amino acids. The CDR3 bases are TGCGCCAGGAGCCAAGACGACACAGAGACCCAGAACTTC. This translates into CARSQDDTETQNF.

As to this clonotype: The junction and the germline gene differ at one end; a read error may be behind it. This chain connects TRBV4-1 to TRBJ2-5; the D call may be TRBD1 or TRBD2 (7 bases each). CDR1 is MGHRA, CDR2 YSYEKL, per germline. CDR3 length: 16 residues. CDR3 DNA: TGTGCCAGCAGCCTTCAGGGGGGGCTGCGTCAAGAGACCCAGTACTTC. It codes for CASSLQGGLRQETQYF.